This T cell receptor beta chain was sequenced for a study of shared clonotypes between healthy human individuals. Study context: The donors, a couple of women and a few men, were aged 18 to 49.

General study findings and limits: Only blood samples were collected, and tissue repertoires likely differ.

Deep-level assay runs were performed. Several immunoSEQ 96-well plates shared each subset's DNA, each plate a replicate. This table comes from immunoSEQ multiplex PCR, and its TCRdb copy is limited to in-frame clones, with some not included. The table lists 1.6 million or so clones, approximately 98.5% of them singletons, with approximately 0.38% in the top ten. Details on this clone: What it binds is not known.

V dropped 2 bases and J dropped 3; count of bases not matched to a gene: 7. Germline V gene sequence: CDR1 MGHRA, CDR2 YSYEKL. The CDR3 extends over 15 amino acids. This receptor was obtained from a man aged 25 to 45 in good health. Sequenced: naive CD4+ T cells sorted from blood. The subset is: CD45RA+ positively selected. This chain connects TRBV4-1 to TRBJ2-7; TRBD2 matches 7 bases. The CDR3 protein is CASSQRLAEIYEQYF. In nucleotides, the CDR3 is TGCGCCAGCAGCCAACGGCTAGCGGAGATCTACGAGCAGTACTTC.